This T cell receptor (beta chain) was retrieved from a study of Ad26.COV2.S vaccination and SARS-CoV-2 variants. This CDR3 comprises 10 residues. The V gene's germline CDR1 is MNHEY and CDR2 SVGAGI. Trimming cost V 6 bases and J 7 bases, with 6 bases left between them. A word on this clone: Its antigen remains unidentified.

Profiled with immunoSEQ multiplex PCR; TCRdb holds only in-frame clones, not every one. The sample carries about 350,000 clones, around 90% recorded once. Study-wide points: Breadth of non-spike TCRs did not differ between vaccinees and placebo recipients.

The sample was peripheral blood, taken after recovery from COVID-19. The chain joins TRBV6-5 to TRBJ1-1; D remains ambiguous. The receptor comes from a human donor who had recovered from COVID-19. The CDR3: CASSRHEAFF. CDR3 coding DNA: TGTGCCAGCAGCCGACATGAAGCTTTCTTT.